Listed here are 5 T cell receptor beta chains from one sample, sequenced in a study of T cell repertoires in cytomegalovirus infection. Their specific antigens are unknown. One entry per CDR3 protein results from TCRdb running MiXCR on the reads. Of some 920,000 distinct CDR3 sequences listed, less than 40% are singletons. The sample in question was cultured CD8+ T cells from PBMCs, obtained from culture after CMV antigen stimulation. Receptor source: a human donor in good health (CMV status not recorded). Some clones in this sample may be carry-over from other donors' samples.

This clonotype has only a few counts. The rearrangement joins TRBV20-1 to TRBJ2-5, with D uncertain. This CDR3 has 14 amino acids. Trimming took off 6 bases at V and 7 bases at J, with 21 bases between the two ends. Germline CDR1 is DFQATT and CDR2 is SNEGSKA (reference sequence). The CDR3 region has the DNA TGCAGTGCCGCCGATTCTTACACCTATGGGACCCAGTACTTC. Its protein is CSAADSYTYGTQYF.

There are a few counts of this clonotype. V gene TRBV27 combines with J gene TRBJ1-4; D call uncertain. The CDR3 contains 14 residues. Germline V gene data show CDR1 as MNHEY and CDR2 as SMNVEV (reference sequence). The V gene lost 6 bases and the J gene lost 4 bases, with 12 bases spanning the gap. Here the CDR3 DNA reads TGTGCCAGCAGCCCTGGACGGTTTAATGAAAAACTGTTTTTT. This gives the protein CASSPGRFNEKLFF.

This clonotype was seen many times. The chain joins TRBV6-1 to TRBJ2-7; TRBD1 matches at 8 bases. V was clipped by 4 bases and J by 1 base; unmatched bases: 9. This CDR3 is 16 amino acids long. Germline V gene lookup returns CDR1 MNHNS and CDR2 SASEGT. CDR3 nucleotide sequence: TGTGCCAGCAGTGGCCAGGGGGCAATCTATTCCTACGAGCAGTACTTC. This gives the protein CASSGQGAIYSYEQYF.

The DNA for the CDR3 is TGTGCCAGCAGTCCGGGACAGGGTACGCATGGCTACACCTTC. It encodes CASSPGQGTHGYTF. The rearrangement joins TRBV12-3 or TRBV12-4 to TRBJ1-2; 9 nucleotides agree with TRBD1. J gave up 6 bases and V 5 bases, and 7 bases lay outside the gene matches. The CDR3 spans 14 residues.

This clonotype was observed many times. J is TRBJ2-1 and V is TRBV7-2, with D unresolved. Germline V gene sequence: CDR1 SGHTA, CDR2 FQGNSA. The CDR3 contains 13 residues. Trimming removed 3 bases from V and 9 bases from J, with 12 bases in between. CDR3 nucleotides: TGTGCCAGCAGCTTTGGCCCCCTAATTGAGCAGTTCTTC. Translated, it gives CASSFGPLIEQFF.